This paragraph covers one T cell receptor (beta chain) sequence. Here immunoSEQ multiplex PCR was the method, and the copy in TCRdb shows in-frame clones only, minus some. The table includes approximately 99,000 clones, nearly 90% detected once. The data are from a study of T cell responses to AZD1222 COVID-19 vaccine. CDR3 size: 14 residues. The V end lost 2 bases, the J end lost 0 bases, and 6 bases lay between the germline ends. CDR1 SGHTA and CDR2 FQGTGA come from the germline V gene. V is TRBV7-3 and J is TRBJ2-3, with D unclear. The sequence came from an adult in good health. The material was peripheral blood, obtained on day 0 of AZD1222 vaccination. For the CDR3, the DNA is TGTGCCAGCAGCTTAGGTTCTAGCACAGATACGCAGTATTTT. Translated: CASSLGSSTDTQYF.